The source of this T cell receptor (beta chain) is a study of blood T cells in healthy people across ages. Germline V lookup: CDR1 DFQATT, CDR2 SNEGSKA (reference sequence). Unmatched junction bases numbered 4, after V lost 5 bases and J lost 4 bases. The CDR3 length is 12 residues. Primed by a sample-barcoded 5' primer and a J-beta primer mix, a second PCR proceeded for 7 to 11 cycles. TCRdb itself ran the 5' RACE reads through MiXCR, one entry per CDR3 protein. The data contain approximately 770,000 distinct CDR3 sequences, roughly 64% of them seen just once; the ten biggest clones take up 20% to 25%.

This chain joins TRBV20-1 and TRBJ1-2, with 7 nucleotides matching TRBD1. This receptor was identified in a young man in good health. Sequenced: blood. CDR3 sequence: CSALDRAYGYTF. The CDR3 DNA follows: TGCAGTGCTCTAGACAGGGCCTATGGCTACACCTTC.